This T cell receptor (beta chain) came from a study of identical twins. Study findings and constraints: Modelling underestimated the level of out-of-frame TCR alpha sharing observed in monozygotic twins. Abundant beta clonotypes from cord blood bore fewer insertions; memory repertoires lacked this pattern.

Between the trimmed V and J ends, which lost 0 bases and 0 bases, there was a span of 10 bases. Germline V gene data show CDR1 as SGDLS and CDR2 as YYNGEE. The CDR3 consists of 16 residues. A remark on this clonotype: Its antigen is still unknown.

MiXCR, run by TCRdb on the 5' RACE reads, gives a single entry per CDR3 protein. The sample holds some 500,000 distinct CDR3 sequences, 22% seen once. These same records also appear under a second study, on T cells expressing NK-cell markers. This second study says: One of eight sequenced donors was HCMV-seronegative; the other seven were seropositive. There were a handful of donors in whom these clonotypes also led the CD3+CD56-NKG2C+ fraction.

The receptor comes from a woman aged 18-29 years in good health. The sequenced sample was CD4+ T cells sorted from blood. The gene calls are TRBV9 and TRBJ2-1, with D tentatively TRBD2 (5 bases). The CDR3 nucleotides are TGTGCCAGCAGCGTAGTGGGTGGGAGCTCCTACAATGAGCAGTTCTTC. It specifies CASSVVGGSSYNEQFF.